These 25 T cell receptor beta chains share one sample of origin, sequenced in a study of T cells in localized non-small cell lung cancer. Sequencing used immunoSEQ multiplex PCR; TCRdb keeps in-frame clones, though not all of them. Here the sample spans about 36,000 clones, 87% being singletons. Sequences were derived from peripheral blood, sampled before any cancer treatment. Receptors originate from a woman aged 35 to 70 with stage I lung adenocarcinoma.

By frequency in the sample, this clone is medium-sized (0.01 to 0.1%). The chain combines TRBV21-1 with TRBJ2-3; TRBD2, as called in the table, went unchecked against the DNA. TRBV21-1 is termed a pseudogene. This CDR3 is 13 amino acids long. The CDR3 is CASSKRAEGGQYF. CDR3 in DNA: TGTGCCAGCAGCAAGAGGGCTGAGGGCGGTCAGTATTTT.

The rearrangement links TRBV15 to TRBJ2-6, with no clear D. CDR3 length: 16 amino acids. Germline assignment: CDR1 LNHNV and CDR2 YYDKDF (reference sequence). V gave up 0 bases and J gave up 2 bases, with 8 bases separating them. The CDR3 here is CATSRDLGTGANVLTF. CDR3 coding DNA: TGTGCCACCAGCAGAGATCTGGGTACTGGGGCCAACGTCCTGACTTTC. The whole variable domain, remainder taken from reference TRBV15 and TRBJ2-6, is DAMVIQNPRYQVTQFGKPVTLSCSQTLNHNVMYWYQQKSSQAPKLLFHYYDKDFNNEADTPDNFQSRRPNTSFCFLDIRSPGLGDTAMYLCATSRDLGTGANVLTFGAGSRLTVL.

The CDR3 region has the DNA TGTGCCAGCAACACACAGATCAGAACAGATACGCAGTATTTT. Its protein is CASNTQIRTDTQYF. The V call is TRBV5-4, the J call TRBJ2-3; D call uncertain. V shed 6 bases and J shed 3 bases, with 14 bases lying between them. Per the germline V gene, CDR1 is SGHNT and CDR2 is YYREEE (reference sequence). This CDR3 spans 14 amino acids.

The chain couples TRBV18 to TRBJ1-2; TRBD1 aligns across 7 bases. CDR3 length equals 16 residues. The trim removed 0 bases at V and 4 bases at J, leaving 8 bases unmatched. Germline lookup yields CDR1 KGHSH and CDR2 LQKENI. The CDR3 sequence: CASSPPGQRTSYGYTF. The CDR3 DNA sequence: TGTGCCAGCTCACCACCGGGACAGAGAACTTCCTATGGCTACACCTTC. Based on the CDR3 plus reference TRBV18 and TRBJ1-2, the full variable domain is NAGVMQNPRHLVRRRGQEARLRCSPMKGHSHVYWYRQLPEEGLKFMVYLQKENIIDESGMPKERFSAEFPKEGPSILRIQQVVRGDSAAYFCASSPPGQRTSYGYTFGSGTRLTVV.

The gene calls are TRBV29-1 and TRBJ2-3; no definite D call. The CDR3 spans 12 residues. Trimming took off 3 bases at V and 2 bases at J, with 6 bases between the two ends. Germline V gene lookup returns CDR1 SQVTM and CDR2 ANQGSEA. CDR3: CSVDRTTDTQYF. CDR3 DNA: TGCAGCGTTGATAGGACCACAGATACGCAGTATTTT.

V usage is TRBV6-1 and J usage is TRBJ1-4, with no clear D. The CDR3 consists of 15 residues. Germline loops: CDR1 MNHNS, CDR2 SASEGT. Deletions cut 7 bases from V and 8 bases from J, with 20 bases between. The CDR3 loop reads CASNPSGPAKEKLFF. The CDR3 DNA reads as TGTGCCAGCAATCCGTCCGGGCCCGCCAAAGAAAAACTGTTTTTT.

This chain connects TRBV28 to TRBJ2-7; a possible D gene is TRBD1 (7 bases). The CDR3 spans 15 residues. Between the trimmed V and J ends, which lost 5 bases and 1 base, there was a span of 15 bases. Germline loops: CDR1 MDHEN, CDR2 SYDVKM. The CDR3 DNA follows: TGTGCCAGCAGTAGGGGGGACAGAATATCCTACGAGCAGTACTTC. Translated, it gives CASSRGDRISYEQYF. The whole variable domain, remainder taken from reference TRBV28 and TRBJ2-7, is DVKVTQSSRYLVKRTGEKVFLECVQDMDHENMFWYRQDPGLGLRLIYFSYDVKMKEKGDIPEGYSVSREKKERFSLILESASTNQTSMYLCASSRGDRISYEQYFGPGTRLTVT.

V is TRBV27 and J is TRBJ2-7, with 11 bases matching TRBD1. CDR1 MNHEY and CDR2 SMNVEV come from the germline V gene (reference sequence). This CDR3 comprises 16 residues. V trimming: 6 bases; J trimming: 0 bases; junction bases outside the gene matches: 7. The CDR3 nucleotides read TGTGCCAGCAGAACTACCGGGACAGGGGGCTCCTACGAGCAGTACTTC. Protein: CASRTTGTGGSYEQYF.

The rearrangement links TRBV5-1 to TRBJ1-2; the match to TRBD1 covers 10 bases. V trimming: 0 bases; J trimming: 12 bases; junction bases outside the gene matches: 5. Germline values: CDR1 SGHRS, CDR2 YFSETQ. The CDR3 loop spans 13 amino acids. In DNA, the CDR3 is TGCGCCAGCAGCTTGGCGGGACAGGGGAAAGACACCTTC. Amino acid sequence: CASSLAGQGKDTF.

The chain is built from TRBV29-1 and TRBJ1-1; D uncertain. CDR3 size: 10 residues. V lost 4 bases to trimming and J lost 8 bases, with 8 bases between them. CDR1 and CDR2 (germline): SQVTM, ANQGSEA. The CDR3 nucleotides read TGCAGCGTTGGAGGAATAGAAGCTTTCTTT. Translation: CSVGGIEAFF.

V usage is TRBV11-3 and J usage is TRBJ1-3; no clear D. The germline V and J ends were trimmed by 4 bases and 4 bases, with 20 bases remaining between them. This CDR3 has 17 amino acids. Germline V lookup: CDR1 SGHNT, CDR2 YENEEA. CDR3 in amino acids: CASSSPKRLSQGNTIYF. DNA of the CDR3: TGTGCCAGCAGCTCACCGAAAAGACTCAGTCAGGGAAACACCATATATTTT.

This clone was detected only once. The rearrangement joins TRBV7-9 to TRBJ1-5; D remains unclear. CDR3 size: 12 residues. The germline V and J ends were trimmed by 5 bases and 6 bases, with 8 bases remaining between them. CDR1 and CDR2 (germline): SEHNR, FQNEAQ (reference sequence). DNA of the CDR3: TGTGCCAGCAGCAAGGAGGTTCAGCCCCAGCATTTT. Translated: CASSKEVQPQHF.

This clone showed up just once. V is TRBV6-5 and J is TRBJ2-3; D is ambiguous. In germline, CDR1 is MNHEY, CDR2 SVGAGI. V lost 5 bases and J 0 bases, leaving 12 bases between the germline ends. This CDR3 has 15 amino acids. The CDR3 spells CASSRDIASTDTQYF. The CDR3 DNA sequence: TGTGCCAGCAGTCGAGATATCGCTAGCACAGATACGCAGTATTTT.

The chain joins TRBV7-9 to TRBJ2-3; 8 nucleotides agree with TRBD1. Germline CDR1 and CDR2: SEHNR and FQNEAQ (reference sequence). The length of the CDR3 is 14 residues. The ends lost 5 bases at V and 3 bases at J; junction bases unmatched: 4. CDR3 loop: CASSVDRGTDTQYF. DNA of the CDR3: TGTGCCAGCAGCGTCGACAGGGGTACAGATACGCAGTATTTT.

V usage is TRBV5-6 and J usage is TRBJ1-5; 10 bases line up with TRBD1. The CDR3 loop spans 16 amino acids. CDR1 and CDR2 from the germline V gene are SGHDT and YYEEEE. Trimming took 4 bases from V and 2 from J; bases not matched to a gene: 6. In nucleotides, the CDR3 is TGTGCCAGCAGCAAATGGGACAGGGGAGGCAATCAGCCCCAGCATTTT. Its protein is CASSKWDRGGNQPQHF. Based on the CDR3 plus reference TRBV5-6 and TRBJ1-5, the full variable domain is DAGVTQSPTHLIKTRGQQVTLRCSPKSGHDTVSWYQQALGQGPQFIFQYYEEEERQRGNFPDRFSGHQFPNYSSELNVNALLLGDSALYLCASSKWDRGGNQPQHFGDGTRLSIL.

The chain carries TRBV7-9 and TRBJ2-7, with D perhaps assigned TRBD1 or TRBD2 (5 bases each). In germline, CDR1 is SEHNR, CDR2 FQNEAQ (reference sequence). V was pared by 0 bases and J by 1 base, with 19 bases between. The CDR3 sequence is 18 residues long. The CDR3 region has the DNA TGTGCCAGCAGCTTAGCGCGGGTGGGGACGGTCGTGTCCTACGAGCAGTACTTC. Its protein is CASSLARVGTVVSYEQYF. The full variable domain, in which reference TRBV7-9 and TRBJ2-7 provide the parts outside the CDR3, is DTGVSQNPRHKITKRGQNVTFRCDPISEHNRLYWYRQTLGQGPEFLTYFQNEAQLEKSRLLSDRFSAERPKGSFSTLEIQRTEQGDSAMYLCASSLARVGTVVSYEQYFGPGTRLTVT.

The rearrangement joins TRBV4-1 to TRBJ2-7; tentative D call: TRBD1 (5 bases). This CDR3 is 15 amino acids long. Germline CDR1 MGHRA, CDR2 YSYEKL. Trimming pared 1 base from V and 0 bases from J, leaving 10 bases between. The chain's CDR3 is CASSQATVSSYEQYF. The CDR3 DNA follows: TGCGCCAGCAGCCAAGCGACAGTAAGCTCCTACGAGCAGTACTTC.

The rearrangement uses TRBV11-2 and TRBJ2-5; D perhaps matches TRBD1 (5 bases). This CDR3 comprises 17 residues. Trimming pared 5 bases from V and 5 bases from J, leaving 24 bases between. The germline CDR1 and CDR2 sequences are SGHAT and FQNNGV. The CDR3 spells CASSRRIARTKGETQYF. In DNA form, the CDR3 reads TGTGCCAGCAGCAGAAGAATTGCCAGGACAAAAGGGGAGACCCAGTACTTC.

V gene TRBV5-5 combines with J gene TRBJ1-1, with a possible D match to TRBD1 (6 bases). Trimming took off 2 bases at V and 0 bases at J, with 14 bases between the two ends. The CDR3 has 16 amino acids. Germline V lookup: CDR1 SGHKS, CDR2 YYEKEE (reference sequence). DNA for the CDR3: TGTGCCAGCAGCTTCGAGGGGGTACGGGTGAACACTGAAGCTTTCTTT. Protein sequence: CASSFEGVRVNTEAFF.

The chain carries TRBV18 and TRBJ1-1; possible D gene TRBD1, 6 bases. The V end was cut by 6 bases, the J end by 5 bases, with 16 bases between. Per germline, CDR1 KGHSH and CDR2 LQKENI. The CDR3 runs to 14 residues. The CDR3 sequence: CASSLGGGKTEAFF. DNA for the CDR3: TGTGCCAGCTCGTTGGGGGGCGGCAAGACTGAAGCTTTCTTT.

The genes are TRBV7-9 and TRBJ2-2; D unclear. Germline lookup yields CDR1 SEHNR and CDR2 FQNEAQ (reference sequence). This CDR3 contains 12 residues. V lost 2 bases, J lost 7 bases, and 5 bases lay in between. The CDR3 is CASSLQGGELFF. The CDR3 nucleotides read TGTGCCAGCAGCTTACAAGGCGGGGAGCTGTTTTTT.

Regarding this clone: The identical CDR3 is also encoded by other nucleotide sequences in the sample. The chain is built from TRBV18 and TRBJ1-1; D uncertain. The CDR3 is 16 amino acids. CDR1 KGHSH and CDR2 LQKENI come from the germline V gene. Trimming removed 3 bases at V and 0 bases at J, with 14 bases between. CDR3 nucleotide sequence: TGTGCCAGCTCACCGGGGAGATCCCCAATGAACACTGAAGCTTTCTTT. This translates into CASSPGRSPMNTEAFF.

V gene TRBV10-2 combines with J gene TRBJ2-3, with a tentative D call TRBD1 (5 bases). The CDR3 spans 15 residues. V gave up 1 base and J gave up 1 base, with 9 bases separating them. CDR1 is WSHSY, CDR2 SAAADI, per germline. The CDR3 loop is CASSELEQGTDTQYF. DNA of the CDR3: TGCGCCAGCAGTGAGTTGGAACAGGGCACAGATACGCAGTATTTT.

This chain uses TRBV10-2 with TRBJ2-7, with 9 nucleotides matching TRBD1. The CDR3 sequence is 13 residues long. Germline CDR1 and CDR2: WSHSY and SAAADI. After removal of 7 bases from V and 3 bases from J, the junction contained 4 bases not matched to a gene. The CDR3 nucleotides are TGCGCCAGCACGTGGACAGGGGTCTACGAGCAGTACTTC. Protein: CASTWTGVYEQYF.

V and J are TRBV6-4 and TRBJ2-7, with D perhaps TRBD1 (6 bases). V dropped 3 bases and J dropped 0 bases, with 12 bases sitting between them. Germline V gene data show CDR1 as MRHNA and CDR2 as SNTAGT. The CDR3 has 15 residues. CDR3 DNA sequence: TGTGCCAGCAGTGAATCGACAGGCAGCTCCTACGAGCAGTACTTC. Translated: CASSESTGSSYEQYF.